The present T cell receptor (beta chain) was sequenced within a study of blood T cell repertoires in COVID-19. CDR1 is SEHNR and CDR2 is FQNEAQ in the germline V gene (reference sequence). Trimming left V 2 bases short and J 6 bases short, with 3 bases between. The CDR3 runs 11 residues. Sequenced by immunoSEQ multiplex PCR; TCRdb stores in-frame clones only, minus some. This repertoire shows 250,000 to 300,000 clones, approximately 90% found once; its top ten account for less than 3%. The sample consisted of peripheral blood. This TCR was sampled from a woman aged 25 to 39 with active or convalescent COVID-19. V gene TRBV7-9 combines with J gene TRBJ2-3; D remains unclear. The CDR3 region has the DNA TGTGCCAGCAGCTTACGGGATACGCAGTATTTT. Translated, it gives CASSLRDTQYF.